The T cell receptor beta chain under discussion was sequenced for a study of shared clonotypes between healthy human individuals. Study conclusions and caveats: Sample collection involved blood only; tissue repertoires are likely different.

The test was conducted at deep level. Investigators spread the genomic DNA of each subset evenly over several immunoSEQ plates. Measured with immunoSEQ multiplex PCR; TCRdb has only the in-frame clones, and not every one. The sample yields about 560,000 clones, around 77% seen once. Turning to this clone: Its cognate antigen is unknown.

V lost 6 bases to trimming and J lost 14 bases; unmatched junction nucleotides: 8. CDR3 length equals 11 residues. Germline V gives CDR1 DFQATT, CDR2 SNEGSKA (reference sequence). Input material: PBMCs. This chain connects TRBV20-1 to TRBJ2-1, with TRBD2 matching 9 bases. The TCR sequence derives from a woman aged 40 to 55 in good health. Some clones in this sample may be carry-over from other donors' samples. CDR3 bases: TGCAGTGCCACCGGGACTAGCATGGAGTTCTTC. This gives the protein CSATGTSMEFF.